This T cell receptor (beta chain) came from a study of post-analysis software for immune sequencing data. Whole-study context: Patients with relapsing-remitting, secondary progressive and progressive-relapsing multiple sclerosis courses were all represented. Overall study findings and caveats: Multiple sclerosis patients showed significantly lower normalized Chao1 diversity than controls did. The F measure placed samples prepared in the same batch into strongly shared clusters. Relative to controls, patients had five TRBV segments at higher frequency, with TRBV5-6, TRBV5-1 and TRBV20-1 among these.

The TCR beta cDNA libraries carried unique molecular identifiers. The T cell input of roughly 0.9 to 11 million gave roughly 460,000 cDNA molecules. TCRdb processed the PCR reads anew with MiXCR; each CDR3 protein has one entry. The sample lists about 770,000 distinct CDR3 sequences; 40% to 55% were seen once. Looked up from germline, CDR1 is SGHTA and CDR2 is FQGNSA. The V segment lost 5 bases and the J segment 8 bases; nucleotides outside the gene matches: 11. CDR3 length equals 14 residues. To note about this clonotype: Its antigen is not identified.

The sample comprised blood. The rearrangement joins TRBV7-2 to TRBJ1-1; 7 bases are a match to TRBD1. This TCR derives from a girl aged 10 to 17 with multiple sclerosis. Written as DNA, the CDR3 is TGTGCCAGCAGCCCGACGTTGGGACAGCTAGAAGCTTTCTTT. Translation: CASSPTLGQLEAFF.